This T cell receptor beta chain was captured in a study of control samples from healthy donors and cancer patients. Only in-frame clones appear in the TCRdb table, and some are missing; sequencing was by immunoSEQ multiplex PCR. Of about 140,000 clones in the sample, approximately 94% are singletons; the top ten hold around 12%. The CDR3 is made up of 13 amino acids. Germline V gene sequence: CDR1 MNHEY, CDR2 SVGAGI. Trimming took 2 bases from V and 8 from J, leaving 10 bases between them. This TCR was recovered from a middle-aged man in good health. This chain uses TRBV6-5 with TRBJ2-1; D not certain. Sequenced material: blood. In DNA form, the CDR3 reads TGTGCCAGCAGTTACGTAGGGAACGATGAGCAGTTCTTC. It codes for CASSYVGNDEQFF.